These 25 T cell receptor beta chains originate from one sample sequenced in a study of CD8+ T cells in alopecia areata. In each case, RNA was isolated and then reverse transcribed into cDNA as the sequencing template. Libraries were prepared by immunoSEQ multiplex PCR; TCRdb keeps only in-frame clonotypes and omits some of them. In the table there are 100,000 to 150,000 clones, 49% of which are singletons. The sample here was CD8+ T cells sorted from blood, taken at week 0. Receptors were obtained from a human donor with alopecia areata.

CDR3 bases: TGTGCCAGCAGCTTAGGCGGGTTCTATGGCTACACCTTC. Protein sequence: CASSLGGFYGYTF. The chain has TRBV13 and TRBJ1-2, with no clear D. CDR3 size: 13 residues. The germline gives CDR1 PRHDT, CDR2 FYEKMQ (reference sequence). V shed 0 bases and J shed 4 bases, with 6 bases lying between them. The full variable domain, rest sourced from reference TRBV13 and TRBJ1-2, is AAGVIQSPRHLIKEKRETATLKCYPIPRHDTVYWYQQGPGQDPQFLISFYEKMQSDKGSIPDRFSAQQFSDYHSELNMSSLELGDSALYFCASSLGGFYGYTFGSGTRLTVV.

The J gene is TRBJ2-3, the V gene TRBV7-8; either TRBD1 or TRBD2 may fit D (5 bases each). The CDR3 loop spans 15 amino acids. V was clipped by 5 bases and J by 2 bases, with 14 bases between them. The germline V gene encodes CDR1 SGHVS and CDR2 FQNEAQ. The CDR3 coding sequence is TGTGCCAGCAGCCCAACGGTCGGGACCACAGATACGCAGTATTTT. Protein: CASSPTVGTTDTQYF.

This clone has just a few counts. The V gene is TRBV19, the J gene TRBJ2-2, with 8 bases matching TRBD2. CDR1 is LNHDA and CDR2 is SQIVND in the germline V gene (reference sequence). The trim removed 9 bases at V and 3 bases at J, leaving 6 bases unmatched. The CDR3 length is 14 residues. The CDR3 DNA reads TGTGCCAGCTCGGGACTAGGCGACACCGGGGAGCTGTTTTTT. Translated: CASSGLGDTGELFF.

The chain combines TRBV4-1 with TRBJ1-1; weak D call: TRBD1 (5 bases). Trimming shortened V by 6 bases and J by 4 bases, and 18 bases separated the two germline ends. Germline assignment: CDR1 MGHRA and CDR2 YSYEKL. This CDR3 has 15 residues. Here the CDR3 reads CASSFDDGRGTEAFF. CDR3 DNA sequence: TGCGCCAGCAGTTTCGACGACGGGAGGGGCACTGAAGCTTTCTTT.

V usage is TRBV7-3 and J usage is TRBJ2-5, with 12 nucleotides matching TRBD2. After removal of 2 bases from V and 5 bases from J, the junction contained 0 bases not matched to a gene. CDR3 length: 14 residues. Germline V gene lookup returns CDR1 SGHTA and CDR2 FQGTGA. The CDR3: CASSLGTSGETQYF. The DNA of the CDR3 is TGTGCCAGCAGCTTAGGGACTAGCGGGGAGACCCAGTACTTC.

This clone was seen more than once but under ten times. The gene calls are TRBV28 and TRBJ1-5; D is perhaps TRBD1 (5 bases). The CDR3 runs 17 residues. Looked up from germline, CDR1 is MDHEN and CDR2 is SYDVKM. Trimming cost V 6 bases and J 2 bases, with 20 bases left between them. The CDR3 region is CASSSGWGDSGNQPQHF. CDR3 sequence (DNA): TGTGCCAGCAGCTCAGGATGGGGGGATAGCGGCAATCAGCCCCAGCATTTT.

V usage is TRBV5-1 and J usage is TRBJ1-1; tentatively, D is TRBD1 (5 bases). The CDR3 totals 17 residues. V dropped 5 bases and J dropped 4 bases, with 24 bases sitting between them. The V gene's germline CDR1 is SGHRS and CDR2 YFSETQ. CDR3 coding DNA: TGCGCCAGCAGAACCCGGACCAGGGAATATGTTGGCACTGAAGCTTTCTTT. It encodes CASRTRTREYVGTEAFF.

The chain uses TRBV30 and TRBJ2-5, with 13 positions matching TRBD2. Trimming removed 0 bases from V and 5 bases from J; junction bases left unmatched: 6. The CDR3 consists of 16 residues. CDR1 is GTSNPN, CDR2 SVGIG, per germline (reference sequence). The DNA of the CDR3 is TGTGCCTGGAGTGTCGGGTCGGGACTAGCGGGGGAGACCCAGTACTTC. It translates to CAWSVGSGLAGETQYF.

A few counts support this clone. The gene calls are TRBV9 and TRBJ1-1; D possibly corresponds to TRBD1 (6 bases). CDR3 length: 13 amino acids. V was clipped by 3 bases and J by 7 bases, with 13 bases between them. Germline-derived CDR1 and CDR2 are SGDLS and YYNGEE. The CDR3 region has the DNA TGTGCCAGCAGCGAGCTGACAGGTAATGAAGCTTTCTTT. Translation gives CASSELTGNEAFF.

In DNA form, the CDR3 reads TGCAGCGTTGAAGCCCAGGGGCCCAGAGAGTTGATGAACACTGAAGCTTTCTTT. Protein product: CSVEAQGPRELMNTEAFF. V gene TRBV29-1 combines with J gene TRBJ1-1; a possible D gene is TRBD1 (6 bases). Trimming shortened V by 1 base and J by 0 bases, and 21 bases separated the two germline ends. Germline-derived CDR1 and CDR2 are SQVTM and ANQGSEA. The CDR3 covers 18 residues.

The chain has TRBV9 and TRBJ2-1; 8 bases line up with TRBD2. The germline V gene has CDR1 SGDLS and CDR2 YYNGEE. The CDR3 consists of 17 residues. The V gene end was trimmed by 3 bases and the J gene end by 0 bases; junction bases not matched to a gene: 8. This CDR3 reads CASSAVRGGSSYNEQFF. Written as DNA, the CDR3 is TGTGCCAGCAGCGCCGTCCGCGGGGGGAGCTCCTACAATGAGCAGTTCTTC.

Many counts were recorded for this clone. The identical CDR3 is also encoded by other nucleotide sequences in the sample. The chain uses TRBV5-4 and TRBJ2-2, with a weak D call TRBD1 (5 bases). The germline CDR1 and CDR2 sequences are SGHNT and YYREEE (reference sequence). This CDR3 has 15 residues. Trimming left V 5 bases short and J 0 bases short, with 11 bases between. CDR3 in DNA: TGTGCCAGCAGTCTAAAGGGGTCGAACACCGGGGAGCTGTTTTTT. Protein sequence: CASSLKGSNTGELFF.

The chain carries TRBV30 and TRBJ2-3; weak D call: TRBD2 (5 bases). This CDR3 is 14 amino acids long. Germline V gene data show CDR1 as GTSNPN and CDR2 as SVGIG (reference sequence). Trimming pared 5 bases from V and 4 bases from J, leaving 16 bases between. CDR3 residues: CAWRSPGEADTQYF. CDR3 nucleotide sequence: TGTGCCTGGCGGTCCCCCGGGGAAGCAGATACGCAGTATTTT.

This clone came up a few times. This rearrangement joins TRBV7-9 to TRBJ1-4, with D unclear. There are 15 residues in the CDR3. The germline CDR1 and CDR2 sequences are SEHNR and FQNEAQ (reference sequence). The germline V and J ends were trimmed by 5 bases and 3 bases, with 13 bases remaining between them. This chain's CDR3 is CASSPTSEPNEKLFF. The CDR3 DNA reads TGTGCCAGCAGCCCGACTAGTGAACCTAATGAAAAACTGTTTTTT.

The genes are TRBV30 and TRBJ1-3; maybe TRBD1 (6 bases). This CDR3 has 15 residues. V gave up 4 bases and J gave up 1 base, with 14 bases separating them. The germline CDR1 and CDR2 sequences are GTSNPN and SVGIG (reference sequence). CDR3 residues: CAWMKGTPSGNTIYF. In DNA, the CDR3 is TGTGCCTGGATGAAAGGGACACCGTCTGGAAACACCATATATTTT.

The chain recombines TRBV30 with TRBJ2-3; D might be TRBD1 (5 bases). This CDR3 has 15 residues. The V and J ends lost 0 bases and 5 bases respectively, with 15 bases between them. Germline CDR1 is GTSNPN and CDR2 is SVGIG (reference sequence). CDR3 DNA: TGTGCCTGGAGTGTAGGTCAAGGGGCTGGAGATACGCAGTATTTT. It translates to CAWSVGQGAGDTQYF.

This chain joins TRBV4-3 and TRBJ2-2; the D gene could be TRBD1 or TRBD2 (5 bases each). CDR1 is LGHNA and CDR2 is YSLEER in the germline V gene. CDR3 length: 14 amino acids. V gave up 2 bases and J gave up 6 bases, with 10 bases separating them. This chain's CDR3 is CASSQPGDAGELFF. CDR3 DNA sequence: TGCGCCAGCAGCCAACCCGGGGACGCCGGGGAGCTGTTTTTT.

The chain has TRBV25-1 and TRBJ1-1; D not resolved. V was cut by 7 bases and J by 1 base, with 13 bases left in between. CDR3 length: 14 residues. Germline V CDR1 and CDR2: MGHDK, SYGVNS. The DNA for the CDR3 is TGTGCCAGCACTCCCGAAGTGGGGAACACTGAAGCTTTCTTT. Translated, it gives CASTPEVGNTEAFF.

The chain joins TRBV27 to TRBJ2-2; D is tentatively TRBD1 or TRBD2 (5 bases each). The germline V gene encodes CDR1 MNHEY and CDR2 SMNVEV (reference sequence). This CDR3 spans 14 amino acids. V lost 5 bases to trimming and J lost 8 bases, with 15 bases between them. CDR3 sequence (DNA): TGTGCCAGCAGTCCCGGGACCGGTATTGGGGAGCTGTTTTTT. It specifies CASSPGTGIGELFF.

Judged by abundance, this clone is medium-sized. CDR3: CASSEEAGGPDTQYF. The CDR3 DNA reads as TGTGCCAGCAGTGAGGAAGCGGGGGGGCCAGATACGCAGTATTTT. V gene TRBV6-4 combines with J gene TRBJ2-3; the match to TRBD2 covers 10 bases. V trimming: 3 bases; J trimming: 4 bases; junction bases outside the gene matches: 4. The CDR3 is 15 amino acids. Germline V gene data show CDR1 as MRHNA and CDR2 as SNTAGT.

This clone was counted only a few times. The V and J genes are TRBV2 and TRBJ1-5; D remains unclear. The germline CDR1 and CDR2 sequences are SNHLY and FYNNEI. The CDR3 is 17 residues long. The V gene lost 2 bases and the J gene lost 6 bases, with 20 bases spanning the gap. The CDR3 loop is CASSETPPAGEGQPQHF. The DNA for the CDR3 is TGTGCCAGCAGTGAAACCCCACCGGCAGGAGAGGGTCAGCCCCAGCATTTT. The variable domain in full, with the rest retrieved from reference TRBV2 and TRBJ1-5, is EPEVTQTPSHQVTQMGQEVILRCVPISNHLYFYWYRQILGQKVEFLVSFYNNEISEKSEIFDDQFSVERPDGSNFTLKIRSTKLEDSAMYFCASSETPPAGEGQPQHFGDGTRLSIL.

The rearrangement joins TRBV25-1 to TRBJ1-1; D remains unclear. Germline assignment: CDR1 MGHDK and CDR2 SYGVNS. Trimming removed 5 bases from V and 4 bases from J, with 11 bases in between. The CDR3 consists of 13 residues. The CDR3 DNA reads TGTGCCAGCAGTAAGACCTTGGTCACTGAAGCTTTCTTT. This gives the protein CASSKTLVTEAFF.

The CDR3 nucleotides are TGTGCCAGCAGCGTAGGTGGGACATTAACATCACCCCTCCACTTT. Translating gives CASSVGGTLTSPLHF. V is TRBV9 and J is TRBJ1-6; TRBD1 might be the D (6 bases). The CDR3 has 15 residues. Germline CDR1 and CDR2: SGDLS and YYNGEE. Trimming took 0 bases from V and 10 from J, leaving 14 bases between them.

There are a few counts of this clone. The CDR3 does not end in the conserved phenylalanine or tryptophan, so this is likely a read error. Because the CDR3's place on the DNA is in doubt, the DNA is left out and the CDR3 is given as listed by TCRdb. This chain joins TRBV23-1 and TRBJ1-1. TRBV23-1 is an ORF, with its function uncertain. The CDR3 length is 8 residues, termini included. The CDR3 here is CASVCEAG.

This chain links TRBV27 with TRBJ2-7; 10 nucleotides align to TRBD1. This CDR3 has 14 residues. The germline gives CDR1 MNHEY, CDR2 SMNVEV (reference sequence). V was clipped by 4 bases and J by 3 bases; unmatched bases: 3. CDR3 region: CASSWTGGGYEQYF. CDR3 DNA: TGTGCCAGCAGTTGGACAGGGGGAGGCTACGAGCAGTACTTC.